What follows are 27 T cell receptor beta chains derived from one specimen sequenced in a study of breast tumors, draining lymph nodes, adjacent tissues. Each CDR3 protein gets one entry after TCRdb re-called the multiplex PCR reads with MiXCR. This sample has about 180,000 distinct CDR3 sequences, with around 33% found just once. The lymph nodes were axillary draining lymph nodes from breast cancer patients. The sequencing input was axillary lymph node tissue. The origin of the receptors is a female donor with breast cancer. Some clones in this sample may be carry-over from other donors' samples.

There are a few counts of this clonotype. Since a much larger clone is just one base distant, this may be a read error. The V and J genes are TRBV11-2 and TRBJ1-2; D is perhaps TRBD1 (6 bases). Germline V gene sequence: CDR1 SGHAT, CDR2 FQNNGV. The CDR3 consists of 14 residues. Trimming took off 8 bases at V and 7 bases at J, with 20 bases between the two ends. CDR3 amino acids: CASHSRGRPGGYTF. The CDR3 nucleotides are TGTGCCAGCCACTCCCGGGGGCGCCCTGGTGGCTACACCTTC.

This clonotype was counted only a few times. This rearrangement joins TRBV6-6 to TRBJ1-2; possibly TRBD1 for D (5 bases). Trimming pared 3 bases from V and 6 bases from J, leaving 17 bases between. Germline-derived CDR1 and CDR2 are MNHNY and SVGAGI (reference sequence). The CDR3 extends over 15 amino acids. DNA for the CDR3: TGTGCCAGCAGTTATCAAGCGAGGGGCGCGGATGGCTACACCTTC. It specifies CASSYQARGADGYTF.

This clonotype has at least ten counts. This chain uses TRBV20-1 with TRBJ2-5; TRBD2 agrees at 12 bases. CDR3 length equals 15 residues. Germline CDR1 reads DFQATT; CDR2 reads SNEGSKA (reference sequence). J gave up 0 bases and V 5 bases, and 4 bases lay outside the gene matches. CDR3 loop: CSAPRLAGDQETQYF. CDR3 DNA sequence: TGCAGTGCTCCGAGACTAGCGGGGGACCAAGAGACCCAGTACTTC.

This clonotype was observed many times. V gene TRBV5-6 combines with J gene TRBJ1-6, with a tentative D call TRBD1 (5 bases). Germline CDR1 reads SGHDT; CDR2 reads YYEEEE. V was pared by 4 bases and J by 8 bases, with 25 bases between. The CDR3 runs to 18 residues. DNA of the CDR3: TGTGCCAGCAGCCGTCCGGGACTAACTCATCCCAATCATTCACCCCTCCACTTT. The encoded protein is CASSRPGLTHPNHSPLHF. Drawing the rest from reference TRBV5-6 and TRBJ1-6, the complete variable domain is DAGVTQSPTHLIKTRGQQVTLRCSPKSGHDTVSWYQQALGQGPQFIFQYYEEEERQRGNFPDRFSGHQFPNYSSELNVNALLLGDSALYLCASSRPGLTHPNHSPLHFGNGTRLTVT.

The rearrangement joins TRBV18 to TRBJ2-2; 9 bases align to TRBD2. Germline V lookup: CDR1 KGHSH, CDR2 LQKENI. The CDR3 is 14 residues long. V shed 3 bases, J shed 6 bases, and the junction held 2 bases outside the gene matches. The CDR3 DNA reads TGTGCCAGCTCACCCCGGACTAGCGCCGGGGAGCTGTTTTTT. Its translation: CASSPRTSAGELFF.

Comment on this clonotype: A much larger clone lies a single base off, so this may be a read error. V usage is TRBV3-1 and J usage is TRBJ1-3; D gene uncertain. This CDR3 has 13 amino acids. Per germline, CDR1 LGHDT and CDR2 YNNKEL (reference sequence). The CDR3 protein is CASSHSDGNTTYF. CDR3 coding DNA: TGTGCCAGCAGCCATTCAGACGGAAACACCACATATTTT.

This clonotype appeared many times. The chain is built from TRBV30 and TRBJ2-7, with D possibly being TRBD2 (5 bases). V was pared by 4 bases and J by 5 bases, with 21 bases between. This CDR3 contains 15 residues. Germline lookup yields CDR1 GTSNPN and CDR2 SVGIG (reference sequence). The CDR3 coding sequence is TGTGCCTGGACTTATCCGGGATCTAAGCGGCACGAGCAGTACTTC. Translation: CAWTYPGSKRHEQYF.

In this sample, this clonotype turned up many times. For the CDR3, the DNA is TGTGCCAGCAGCTTGGTTCAGGGAGCGGATACGCAGTATTTT. Amino acids: CASSLVQGADTQYF. This chain joins TRBV5-4 and TRBJ2-3, with D tentatively TRBD1 or TRBD2 (5 bases each). The CDR3 contains 14 residues. The V end lost 0 bases, the J end lost 6 bases, and 11 bases lay between the germline ends. Germline CDR1 reads SGHNT; CDR2 reads YYREEE (reference sequence).

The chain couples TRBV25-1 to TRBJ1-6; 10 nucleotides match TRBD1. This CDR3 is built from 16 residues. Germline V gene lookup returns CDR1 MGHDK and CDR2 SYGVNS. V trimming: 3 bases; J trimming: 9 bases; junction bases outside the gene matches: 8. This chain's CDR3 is CASSEPGQGLRSPLHF. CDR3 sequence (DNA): TGTGCCAGCAGTGAGCCGGGACAGGGGTTGCGTTCACCCCTCCACTTT.

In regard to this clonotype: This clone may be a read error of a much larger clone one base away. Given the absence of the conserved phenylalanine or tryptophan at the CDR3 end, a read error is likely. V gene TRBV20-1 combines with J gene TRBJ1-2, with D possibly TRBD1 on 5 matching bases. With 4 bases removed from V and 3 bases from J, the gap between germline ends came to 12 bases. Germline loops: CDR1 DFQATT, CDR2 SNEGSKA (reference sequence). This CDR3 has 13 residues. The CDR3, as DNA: TGCAGTGCTATCAGAGGGACTGACTATGGCTACACCCTC. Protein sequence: CSAIRGTDYGYTL.

DNA for the CDR3: TGCAGCGTTCTCACAGGGCTATACGAGCAGTACTTC. This sequence encodes CSVLTGLYEQYF. The V and J genes are TRBV29-1 and TRBJ2-7; tentative D call: TRBD1 (6 bases). The CDR3 extends over 12 amino acids. Germline V CDR1 and CDR2: SQVTM, ANQGSEA. Between the trimmed V and J ends, which lost 5 bases and 4 bases, there was a span of 12 bases.

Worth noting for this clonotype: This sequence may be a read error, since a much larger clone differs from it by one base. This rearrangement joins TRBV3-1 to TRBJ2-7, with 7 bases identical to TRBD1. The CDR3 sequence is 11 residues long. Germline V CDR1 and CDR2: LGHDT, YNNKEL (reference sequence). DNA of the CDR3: TGTCCCAGCAGAAGACAGGGCGAGCAGTACTTC. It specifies CPSRRQGEQYF.

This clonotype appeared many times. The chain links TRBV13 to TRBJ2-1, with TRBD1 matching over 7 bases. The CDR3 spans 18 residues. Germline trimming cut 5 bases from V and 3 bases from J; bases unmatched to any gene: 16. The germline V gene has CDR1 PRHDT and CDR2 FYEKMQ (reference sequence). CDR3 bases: TGTGCCAGCAGCGGACTTTCGACAGGGATTGGGTACTACAATGAGCAGTTCTTC. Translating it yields CASSGLSTGIGYYNEQFF. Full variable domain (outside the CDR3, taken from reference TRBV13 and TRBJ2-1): AAGVIQSPRHLIKEKRETATLKCYPIPRHDTVYWYQQGPGQDPQFLISFYEKMQSDKGSIPDRFSAQQFSDYHSELNMSSLELGDSALYFCASSGLSTGIGYYNEQFFGPGTRLTVL.

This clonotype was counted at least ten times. CDR3 coding DNA: TGTGCCAGCAGCGTACCGGGACAGGGTTATGGCTACACCTTC. This gives the protein CASSVPGQGYGYTF. The gene calls are TRBV5-8 and TRBJ1-2; 9 bases match TRBD1. From germline, CDR1 is SGHTS and CDR2 YDEGEE. This CDR3 contains 14 residues. With 4 bases clipped from V and 5 bases from J, the junction kept 6 bases outside the gene matches.

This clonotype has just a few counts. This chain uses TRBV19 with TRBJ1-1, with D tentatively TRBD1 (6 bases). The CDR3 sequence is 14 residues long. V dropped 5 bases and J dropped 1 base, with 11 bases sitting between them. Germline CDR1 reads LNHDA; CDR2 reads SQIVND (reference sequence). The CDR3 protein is CASSVQGRNTEAFF. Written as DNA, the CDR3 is TGTGCCAGTAGTGTGCAGGGGAGGAACACTGAAGCTTTCTTT.

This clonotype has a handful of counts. CDR3 nucleotide sequence: TGTGCCAGCAGTTCGCAGTTTACCCTGACCTCTCTTTCCTACGAGCAGTACTTC. It codes for CASSSQFTLTSLSYEQYF. This chain links TRBV28 with TRBJ2-7; D ambiguous. With 4 bases removed from V and 1 base from J, the gap between germline ends came to 23 bases. This CDR3 is 18 amino acids long. Germline-derived CDR1 and CDR2 are MDHEN and SYDVKM.

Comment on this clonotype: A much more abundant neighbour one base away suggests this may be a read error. CDR3 residues: CASRDDAGGKNIQYF. The CDR3 DNA reads as TGTGCCAGCCGTGACGACGCTGGGGGCAAAAACATTCAGTACTTC. V and J are TRBV25-1 and TRBJ2-4; D might be TRBD1 or TRBD2, each matching 5 bases. This CDR3 spans 15 amino acids. In germline, CDR1 is MGHDK, CDR2 SYGVNS.

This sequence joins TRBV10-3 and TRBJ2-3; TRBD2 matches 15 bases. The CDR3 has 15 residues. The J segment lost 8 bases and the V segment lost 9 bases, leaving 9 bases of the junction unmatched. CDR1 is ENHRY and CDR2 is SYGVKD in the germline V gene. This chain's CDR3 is CAIGTSGGSWGTQYF. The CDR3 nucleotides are TGTGCCATTGGGACTAGCGGGGGGTCCTGGGGTACGCAGTATTTT.

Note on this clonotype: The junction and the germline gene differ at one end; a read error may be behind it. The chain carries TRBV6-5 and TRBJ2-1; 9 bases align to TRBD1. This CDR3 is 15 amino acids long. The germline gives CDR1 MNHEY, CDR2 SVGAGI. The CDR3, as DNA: TGTGCCAGCAGTACGGACAGGGGATCCTACAATGGGCAGTTCTTC. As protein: CASSTDRGSYNGQFF.

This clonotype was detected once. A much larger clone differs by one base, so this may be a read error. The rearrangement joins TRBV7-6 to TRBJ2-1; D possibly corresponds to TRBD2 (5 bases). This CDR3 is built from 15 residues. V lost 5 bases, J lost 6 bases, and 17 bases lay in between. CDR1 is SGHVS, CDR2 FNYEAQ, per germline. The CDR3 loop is CASSPGVDAFNEQFF. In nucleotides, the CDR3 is TGTGCCAGCAGCCCCGGGGTAGATGCCTTCAATGAGCAGTTCTTC.

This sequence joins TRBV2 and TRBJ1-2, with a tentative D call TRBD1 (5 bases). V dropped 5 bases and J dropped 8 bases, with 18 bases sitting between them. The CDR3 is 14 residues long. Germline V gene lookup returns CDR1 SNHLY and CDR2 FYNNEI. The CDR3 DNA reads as TGTGCCAGCAGTCCAACTCGGGCAGGGATAGGCTACACCTTC. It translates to CASSPTRAGIGYTF.

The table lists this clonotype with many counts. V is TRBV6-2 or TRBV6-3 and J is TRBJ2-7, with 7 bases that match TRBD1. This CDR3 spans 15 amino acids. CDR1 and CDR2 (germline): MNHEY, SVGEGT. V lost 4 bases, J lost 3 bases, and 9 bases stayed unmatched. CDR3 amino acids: CASSFGTVTRYEQYF. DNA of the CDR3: TGTGCCAGCAGTTTCGGGACAGTCACGCGCTACGAGCAGTACTTC.

CDR3 loop: CAWRDRGYSVDEQYF. CDR3 DNA sequence: TGTGCCTGGAGAGACAGGGGCTACTCTGTCGACGAGCAGTACTTC. The chain combines TRBV30 with TRBJ2-7; 8 nucleotides match TRBD1. CDR1 and CDR2 (germline): GTSNPN, SVGIG (reference sequence). The CDR3 totals 15 residues. V gave up 3 bases and J gave up 5 bases; unmatched junction bases: 12.

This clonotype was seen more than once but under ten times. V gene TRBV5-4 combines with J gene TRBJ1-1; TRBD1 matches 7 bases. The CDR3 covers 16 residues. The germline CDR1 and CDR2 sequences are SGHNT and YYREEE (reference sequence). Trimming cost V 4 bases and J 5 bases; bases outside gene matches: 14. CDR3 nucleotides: TGTGCCAGCAGCCCTGGACAGGACCCCCTGGGGACTGAAGCTTTCTTT. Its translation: CASSPGQDPLGTEAFF.

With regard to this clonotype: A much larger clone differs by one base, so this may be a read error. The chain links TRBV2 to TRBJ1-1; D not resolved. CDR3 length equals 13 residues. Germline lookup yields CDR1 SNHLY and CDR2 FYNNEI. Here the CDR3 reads CASSEGLNTEAIF. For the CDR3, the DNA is TGTGCCAGCAGTGAAGGCTTGAACACTGAAGCTATCTTT.

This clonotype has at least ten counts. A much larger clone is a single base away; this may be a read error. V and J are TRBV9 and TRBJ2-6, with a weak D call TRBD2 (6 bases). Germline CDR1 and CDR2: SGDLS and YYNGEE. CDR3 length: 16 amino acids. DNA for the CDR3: TGTGCCAGCAGCGCTTACCTTCTCGGAGGGGCCAACGCCCTGACTTTC. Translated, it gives CASSAYLLGGANALTF. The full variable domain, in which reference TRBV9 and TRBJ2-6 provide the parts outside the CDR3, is DSGVTQTPKHLITATGQRVTLRCSPRSGDLSVYWYQQSLDQGLQFLIQYYNGEERAKGNILERFSAQQFPDLHSELNLSSLELGDSALYFCASSAYLLGGANALTFGAGSRLTVL.

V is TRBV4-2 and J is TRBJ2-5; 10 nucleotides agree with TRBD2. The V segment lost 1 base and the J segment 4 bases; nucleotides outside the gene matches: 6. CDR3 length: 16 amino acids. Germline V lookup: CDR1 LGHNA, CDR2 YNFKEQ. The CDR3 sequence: CASSQVSSGGVETQYF. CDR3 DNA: TGTGCCAGCAGCCAAGTGTCTAGCGGGGGAGTAGAGACCCAGTACTTC.